The text below deals with one TCR beta chain. Its target is unknown. The protocol was immunoSEQ multiplex PCR, while the TCRdb copy is restricted to in-frame clones and leaves out a portion. The data show almost 400,000 clones, roughly 90% seen once. This sample stems from a study of Ad26.COV2.S vaccination and SARS-CoV-2 variants. Study information: Donor participated within the Ad26.COV2.S arm of the COV1001 trial.

CDR3 size: 17 residues. V lost 6 bases and J lost 1; bases outside the gene matches: 10. Germline V gene data show CDR1 as MDHEN and CDR2 as SYDVKM. The treatment denotes: some 19 received Ad26.COV2.S at low or high dose, single or two shots; about 5 received placebo; per-sample allocation not given. Vaccine and placebo recipients were sampled on day 63 after the first injection. Study findings and constraints: Analyses of TCR breadth and depth may have underestimated total T cell responses.

This TCR came from a person between 18 and 65 years old who received the Ad26.COV2.S COVID-19 vaccine or a placebo. The rearrangement uses TRBV28 and TRBJ2-5; 11 bases map to TRBD2. The sample consisted of peripheral blood, taken in a trial of Ad26.COV2.S vaccine versus placebo. The CDR3 DNA reads as TGTGCCAGCAGCGTTCTAGCGGGAGGTTTGGGCCAAGAGACCCAGTACTTC. Amino acid sequence: CASSVLAGGLGQETQYF.